Shown below are 2 T cell receptor beta chains from a single sample sequenced in a study of T-cell memory formation after mild COVID-19. TCRdb reanalysed the 5' RACE reads using MiXCR and keeps one entry per CDR3 protein. The sample shows fewer than 300,000 distinct CDR3 sequences, over 15% of them seen only once. Sequencing was carried out using PBMCs or a T cell subset sorted from them (not recorded which). All receptors derive from a man between 18 and 29 years old who had mild COVID-19 (a few samples of this study predate the infection). Cell type and time point are not known.

This clonotype was seen more than once but under ten times. The chain recombines TRBV5-1 with TRBJ1-1; D call uncertain. Germline V gives CDR1 SGHRS, CDR2 YFSETQ. CDR3 length: 14 residues. V gave up 0 bases and J gave up 3 bases, with 9 bases separating them. The DNA of the CDR3 is TGCGCCAGCAGCTTGGCCAGCGTCGACACTGAAGCTTTCTTT. It encodes CASSLASVDTEAFF.

V is TRBV6-2 or TRBV6-3 and J is TRBJ2-2; perhaps TRBD2 as D (6 bases). CDR3 size: 16 residues. Trimming pared 2 bases from V and 2 bases from J, leaving 12 bases between. Germline assignment: CDR1 MNHEY and CDR2 SVGEGT. The CDR3 region is CASSYGGYGNTGELFF. The CDR3 bases are TGTGCCAGCAGTTACGGGGGGTACGGTAACACCGGGGAGCTGTTTTTT.